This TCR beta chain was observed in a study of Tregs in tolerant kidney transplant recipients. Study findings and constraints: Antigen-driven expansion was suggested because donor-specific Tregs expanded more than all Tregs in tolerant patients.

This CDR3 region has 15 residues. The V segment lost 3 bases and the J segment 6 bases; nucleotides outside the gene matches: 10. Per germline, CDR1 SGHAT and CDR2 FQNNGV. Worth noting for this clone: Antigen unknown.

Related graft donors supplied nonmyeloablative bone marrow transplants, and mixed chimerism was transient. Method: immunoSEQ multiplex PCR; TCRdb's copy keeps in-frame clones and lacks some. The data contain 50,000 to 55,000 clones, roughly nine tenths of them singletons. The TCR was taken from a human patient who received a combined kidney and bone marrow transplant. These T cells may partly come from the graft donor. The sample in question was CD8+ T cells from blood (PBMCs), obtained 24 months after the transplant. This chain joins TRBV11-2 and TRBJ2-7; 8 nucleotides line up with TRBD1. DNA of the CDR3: TGTGCCAGCAGCTTGACTCCAGGGGGCCCGGGCGAGCAGTACTTC. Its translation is CASSLTPGGPGEQYF.